The TCR beta chain described here comes from a study of siplizumab effects on memory and regulatory T cells. The CDR3 runs to 14 residues. Germline V gene data show CDR1 as SNHLY and CDR2 as FYNNEI. Trimming removed 10 bases at V and 1 base at J, with 16 bases between. This clone showed up just once. TCRdb's table, derived via immunoSEQ multiplex PCR, lists solely in-frame clones and lacks some. This sample has about 110,000 clones, with 80% to 95% found just once. This sequence originates from a human donor in good health. Sequenced: CD4+ T cells sorted from blood. The chain employs TRBV2 and TRBJ1-1; D gene ambiguous. CDR3 coding DNA: TGTGCCACCTCTGCCCGGAGGCCGAACACTGAAGCTTTCTTT. Its translation: CATSARRPNTEAFF.